The 6 T cell receptor beta chains given below trace back to one sample, sequenced in a study of cytomegalovirus exposure and HLA in healthy donors. The study ran its PCR with 60 Vbeta and 13 Jbeta primers. Generated by immunoSEQ multiplex PCR, the TCRdb table keeps only in-frame clones and is missing some. Of around 64,000 clones listed, around 86% are singletons. The material sequenced was PBMCs. All receptors come from a female donor in good health and CMV-seronegative.

The chain is built from TRBV18 and TRBJ2-1, with 10 nucleotides matching TRBD2. Germline loops: CDR1 KGHSH, CDR2 LQKENI. This CDR3 contains 20 residues. The ends lost 3 bases at V and 2 bases at J; junction bases unmatched: 16. Here the CDR3 DNA reads TGTGCCAGCTCACCGAGGGCCGGGACTAGCGCAGAGGGGACCTACAATGAGCAGTTCTTC. This gives the protein CASSPRAGTSAEGTYNEQFF.

This clone was found a few times. This chain links TRBV7-2 with TRBJ2-5; 15 nucleotides align to TRBD2. Germline CDR1 and CDR2: SGHTA and FQGNSA. J lost 1 base, V lost 6 bases, and 6 bases had no gene match. The CDR3 extends over 17 amino acids. CDR3 coding DNA: TGTGCCAGCAGTGCCGGGACTAGCGGGAGGACCCAAGAGACCCAGTACTTC. Its protein product is CASSAGTSGRTQETQYF.

The chain employs TRBV28 and TRBJ2-5; 8 bases map to TRBD2. The germline CDR1 and CDR2 sequences are MDHEN and SYDVKM. The CDR3 runs to 14 residues. Trimming at V came to 8 bases and at J to 1 base, leaving 6 bases not matched to a gene. The CDR3 coding sequence is TGTGCCAGCTTTGATAGCGGGACCCAAGAGACCCAGTACTTC. This translates into CASFDSGTQETQYF.

The rearrangement joins TRBV7-6 to TRBJ1-5; no reliable D call. Trimming left V 0 bases short and J 3 bases short, with 9 bases between. The CDR3 is 15 residues long. Germline V gives CDR1 SGHVS, CDR2 FNYEAQ. This chain's CDR3 is CASSLAPGYNQPQHF. The CDR3 region has the DNA TGTGCCAGCAGCTTAGCGCCAGGATACAATCAGCCCCAGCATTTT.

This clone has just a few counts. The genes are TRBV2 and TRBJ2-7; 8 bases line up with TRBD1. Losses at the gene ends were 6 bases for V and 7 bases for J; bases not matched to a gene: 14. This CDR3 is built from 15 residues. Germline V CDR1 and CDR2: SNHLY, FYNNEI. The CDR3 loop is CASRGGGQGVGEQYF. In DNA, the CDR3 is TGTGCCAGCAGAGGGGGCGGACAGGGAGTGGGTGAGCAGTACTTC.

This clone was detected only a few times. The gene calls are TRBV6-1 and TRBJ2-3; D ambiguous. This CDR3 is 12 amino acids long. Germline CDR1 is MNHNS and CDR2 is SASEGT. V lost 6 bases to trimming and J lost 4 bases, with 8 bases between them. Here the CDR3 DNA reads TGTGCCAGCAGCACTGGTCCAGATACGCAGTATTTT. Amino acid sequence: CASSTGPDTQYF.